This T cell receptor (beta chain) was sequenced for a study of T cell responses to AZD1222 COVID-19 vaccine. Germline CDR1 LNHDA, CDR2 SQIVND (reference sequence). The germline V and J ends were trimmed by 7 bases and 2 bases, with 15 bases remaining between them. This CDR3 contains 15 residues. The protocol was immunoSEQ multiplex PCR, while the TCRdb copy is restricted to in-frame clones and leaves out a portion. Seen here are about 120,000 clones, 80% to 95% observed once, and the top ten hold more than 3.5%. Study-level points and caveats: Spike-specific TCR repertoires showed rising breadth and depth after two AZD1222 doses. Scientists sampled the repertoires only once the peak T cell response had passed. Clonal diversity may have been underestimated, and the donors were mostly white British, with more females than males.

This clone was observed a single time. Its antigen is unknown. Material: peripheral blood, obtained 28 days after the second dose of the MenACWY control vaccine. This sequence joins TRBV19 and TRBJ1-5; unclear D gene. This receptor was identified in an adult who received the MenACWY meningococcal vaccine as a control. The CDR3 sequence is CASKDPRRGNQPQHF. CDR3 sequence (DNA): TGTGCCAGTAAGGACCCCCGAAGGGGCAATCAGCCCCAGCATTTT.